This TCR beta chain was captured in a study of blood T cell repertoires in COVID-19. TCRdb keeps only in-frame clones here, not all; method: immunoSEQ multiplex PCR. The sample lists fewer than 400,000 clones, about nine tenths occurring once. The V gene lost 3 bases and the J gene lost 4 bases, with 5 bases spanning the gap. The CDR3 is made up of 11 amino acids. In germline, CDR1 is DFQATT, CDR2 SNEGSKA (reference sequence). The chain employs TRBV20-1 and TRBJ2-3; D uncertain. Sequencing used peripheral blood. This TCR was sampled from a woman younger than 45 with COVID-19, enrolled during active disease. The CDR3 region is CSASVADTQYF. CDR3 in DNA: TGCAGTGCTAGTGTCGCAGATACGCAGTATTTT.